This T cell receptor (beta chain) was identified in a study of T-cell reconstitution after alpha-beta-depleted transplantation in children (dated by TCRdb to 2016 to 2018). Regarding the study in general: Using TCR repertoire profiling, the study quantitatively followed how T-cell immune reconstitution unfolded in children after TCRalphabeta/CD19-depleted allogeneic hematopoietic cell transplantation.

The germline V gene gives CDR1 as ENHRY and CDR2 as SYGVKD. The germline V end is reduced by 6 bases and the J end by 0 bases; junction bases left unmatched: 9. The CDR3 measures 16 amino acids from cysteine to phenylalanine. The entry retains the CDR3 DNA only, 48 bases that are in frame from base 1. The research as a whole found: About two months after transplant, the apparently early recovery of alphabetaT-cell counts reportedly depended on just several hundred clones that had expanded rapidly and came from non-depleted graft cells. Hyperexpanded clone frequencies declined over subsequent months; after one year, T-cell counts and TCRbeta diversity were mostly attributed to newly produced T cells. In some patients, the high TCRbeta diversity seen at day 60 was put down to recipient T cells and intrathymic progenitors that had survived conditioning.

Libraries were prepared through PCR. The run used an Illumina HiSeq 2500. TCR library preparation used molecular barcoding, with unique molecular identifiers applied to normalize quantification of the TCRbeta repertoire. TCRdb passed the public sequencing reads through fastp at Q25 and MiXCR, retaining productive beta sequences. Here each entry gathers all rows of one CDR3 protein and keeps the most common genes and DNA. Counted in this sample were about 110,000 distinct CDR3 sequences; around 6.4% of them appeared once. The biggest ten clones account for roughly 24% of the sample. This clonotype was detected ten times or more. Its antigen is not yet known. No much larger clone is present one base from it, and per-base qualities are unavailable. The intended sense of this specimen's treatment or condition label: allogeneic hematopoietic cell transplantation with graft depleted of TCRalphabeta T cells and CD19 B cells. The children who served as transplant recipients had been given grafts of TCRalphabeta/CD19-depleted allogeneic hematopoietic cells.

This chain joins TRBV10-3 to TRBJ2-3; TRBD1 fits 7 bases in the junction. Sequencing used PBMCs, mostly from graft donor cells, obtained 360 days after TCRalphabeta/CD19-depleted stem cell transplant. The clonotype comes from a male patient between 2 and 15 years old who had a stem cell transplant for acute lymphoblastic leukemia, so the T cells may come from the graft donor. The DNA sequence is TGTGCCATCAGCGAGAGGGACAGATCTAGCACAGATACGCAGTATTTT. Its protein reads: CAISERDRSSTDTQYF.